This T cell receptor beta chain originates from a study of shared clonotypes between healthy human individuals. Study results and caveats: Large depth notwithstanding, sorted-subset sequencing proved incomplete by rarefaction. Memory subsets had estimated richness that was generally smaller than that of naive subsets.

Remarks on this clone: Its antigen is unidentified.

Every immunoSEQ plate was one replicate of a subset's evenly spread DNA. TCRdb's table, derived via immunoSEQ multiplex PCR, lists solely in-frame clones and lacks some. This table holds 2,500,000 or so clones, approximately 90% found once. This CDR3 has 14 amino acids. Per the germline V gene, CDR1 is KGHSH and CDR2 is LQKENI. Unmatched junction bases numbered 8, after V lost 7 bases and J lost 4 bases. Sample: naive CD4+ T cells from PBMCs. Subset here: CD45RA+ positively selected. V and J are TRBV18 and TRBJ1-2; TRBD1 matches 8 bases. The receptor's source is a man between 18 and 29 years old in good health. Some clones in this sample may be carry-over from other donors' samples. The DNA for the CDR3 is TGTGCCAGCTTCCCGGGGACAGGCCCCTATGGCTACACCTTC. Translated: CASFPGTGPYGYTF.